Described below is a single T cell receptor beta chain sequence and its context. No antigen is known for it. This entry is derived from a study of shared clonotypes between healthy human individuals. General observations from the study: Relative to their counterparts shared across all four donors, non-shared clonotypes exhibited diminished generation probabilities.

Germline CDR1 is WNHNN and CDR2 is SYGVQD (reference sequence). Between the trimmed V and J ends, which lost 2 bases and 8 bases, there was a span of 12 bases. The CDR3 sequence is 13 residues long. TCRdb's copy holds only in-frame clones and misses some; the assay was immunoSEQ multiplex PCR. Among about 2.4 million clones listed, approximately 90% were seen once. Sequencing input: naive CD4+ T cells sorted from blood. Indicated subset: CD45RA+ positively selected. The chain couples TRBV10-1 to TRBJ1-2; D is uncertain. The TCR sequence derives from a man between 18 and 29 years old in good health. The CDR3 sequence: CASSENLSSGYTF. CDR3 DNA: TGCGCCAGCAGTGAGAACTTGTCGAGCGGCTACACCTTC.